This T cell receptor beta chain was documented in a study of blood T cell repertoires in COVID-19. On the study more broadly: From T cells, B-cell-depleted T cells, or PBMCs came the material, which was cDNA or gDNA.

Germline lookup yields CDR1 SGHDT and CDR2 YYEEEE. The CDR3 length is 15 residues. Trimming cost V 3 bases and J 0 bases, with 13 bases left between them. Original analysis: For nucleated cells, counts were estimated from reference gene primer amplification. Profiled with immunoSEQ multiplex PCR; TCRdb holds only in-frame clones, not every one. Clone size and V and J calls were adopted from that table, with D and trimming inferred from the DNA. The sample includes approximately 400,000 clones, 80% to 85% of them seen just once. The receptor's source is a woman aged 50 to 65 who had recovered from COVID-19. The chain joins TRBV5-6 to TRBJ2-7; D may be TRBD1 (6 bases). Sequences were obtained from PBMCs or T cells enriched from blood (not recorded which). The CDR3, as DNA: TGTGCCAGCAGCTATAATTCAGGGGACTCCTACGAGCAGTACTTC. Translation gives CASSYNSGDSYEQYF.